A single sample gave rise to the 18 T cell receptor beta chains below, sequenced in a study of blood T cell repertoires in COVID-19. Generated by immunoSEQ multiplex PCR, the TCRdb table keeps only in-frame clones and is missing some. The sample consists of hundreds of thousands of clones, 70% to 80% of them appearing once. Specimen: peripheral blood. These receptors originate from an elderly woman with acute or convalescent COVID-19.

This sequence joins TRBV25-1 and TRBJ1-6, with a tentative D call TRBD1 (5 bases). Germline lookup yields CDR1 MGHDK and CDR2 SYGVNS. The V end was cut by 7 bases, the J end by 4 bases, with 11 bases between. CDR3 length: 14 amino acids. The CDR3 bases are TGTGCCAGCATGAGGGACTCTTATAATTCACCCCTCCACTTT. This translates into CASMRDSYNSPLHF.

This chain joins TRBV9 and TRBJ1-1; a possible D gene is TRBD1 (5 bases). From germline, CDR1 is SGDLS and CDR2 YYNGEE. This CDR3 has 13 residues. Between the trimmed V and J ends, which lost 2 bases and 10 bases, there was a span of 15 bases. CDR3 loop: CASSVGQGSVAFF. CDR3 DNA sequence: TGTGCCAGCAGCGTTGGGCAGGGTAGTGTAGCTTTCTTT.

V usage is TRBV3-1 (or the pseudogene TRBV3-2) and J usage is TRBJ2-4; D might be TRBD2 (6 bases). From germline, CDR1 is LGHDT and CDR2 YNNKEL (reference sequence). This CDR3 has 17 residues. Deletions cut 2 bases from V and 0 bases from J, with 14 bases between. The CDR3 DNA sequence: TGTGCCAGCAGCCAATCAGAGCGGAGGGGAGCCAAAAACATTCAGTACTTC. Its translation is CASSQSERRGAKNIQYF.

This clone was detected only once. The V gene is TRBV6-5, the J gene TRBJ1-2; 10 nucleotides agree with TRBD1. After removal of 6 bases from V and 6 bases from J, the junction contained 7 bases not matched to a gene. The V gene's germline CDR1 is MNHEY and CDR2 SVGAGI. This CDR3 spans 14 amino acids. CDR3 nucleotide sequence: TGTGCCAGCAGCGAGTCCGGGACAGGGGATGGCTACACCTTC. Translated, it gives CASSESGTGDGYTF.

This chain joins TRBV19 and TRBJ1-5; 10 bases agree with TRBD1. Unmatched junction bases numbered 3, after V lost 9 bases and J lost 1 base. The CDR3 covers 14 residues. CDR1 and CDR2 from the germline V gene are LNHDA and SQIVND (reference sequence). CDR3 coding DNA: TGTGCCAGCCGGACAGGGGGGAGCAATCAGCCCCAGCATTTT. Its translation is CASRTGGSNQPQHF. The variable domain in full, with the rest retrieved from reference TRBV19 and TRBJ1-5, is DGGITQSPKYLFRKEGQNVTLSCEQNLNHDAMYWYRQDPGQGLRLIYYSQIVNDFQKGDIAEGYSVSREKKESFPLTVTSAQKNPTAFYLCASRTGGSNQPQHFGDGTRLSIL.

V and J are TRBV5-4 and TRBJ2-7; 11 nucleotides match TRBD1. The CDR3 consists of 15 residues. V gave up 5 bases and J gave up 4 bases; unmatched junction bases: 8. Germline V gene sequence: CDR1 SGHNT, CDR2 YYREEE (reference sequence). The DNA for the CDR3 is TGTGCCAGCAGTTTAGGACAGGGGGCGAAATACGAGCAGTACTTC. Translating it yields CASSLGQGAKYEQYF.

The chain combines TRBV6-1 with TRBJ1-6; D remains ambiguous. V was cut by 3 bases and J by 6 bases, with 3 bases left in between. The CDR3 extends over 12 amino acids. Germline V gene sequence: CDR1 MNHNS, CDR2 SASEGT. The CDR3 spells CASSDLNSPLHF. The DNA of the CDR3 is TGTGCCAGCAGTGACCTTAATTCACCCCTCCACTTT.

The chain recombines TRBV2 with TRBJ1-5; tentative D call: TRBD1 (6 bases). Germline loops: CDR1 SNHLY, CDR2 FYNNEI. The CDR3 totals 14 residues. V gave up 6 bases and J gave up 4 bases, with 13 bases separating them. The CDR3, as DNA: TGTGCCAGCAGGGGACAATCCCAAAATCAGCCCCAGCATTTT. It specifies CASRGQSQNQPQHF.

DNA of the CDR3: TGTGCCAGCAAGGTGGGGGGTAATTCACCCCTCCACTTT. Encoded protein: CASKVGGNSPLHF. The J gene is TRBJ1-6, the V gene TRBV2, with D possibly TRBD1 on 5 matching bases. The CDR3 is made up of 13 amino acids. V lost 7 bases to trimming and J lost 6 bases, with 10 bases between them. Germline lookup yields CDR1 SNHLY and CDR2 FYNNEI. Looking up the rest from reference TRBV2 and TRBJ1-6 gives the full variable domain: EPEVTQTPSHQVTQMGQEVILRCVPISNHLYFYWYRQILGQKVEFLVSFYNNEISEKSEIFDDQFSVERPDGSNFTLKIRSTKLEDSAMYFCASKVGGNSPLHFGNGTRLTVT.

The CDR3 DNA reads as TGTGCCAGCAGCACGCGGACAGGTTTGGATAATTCACCCCTCCACTTT. Protein: CASSTRTGLDNSPLHF. V and J are TRBV3-1 (or the pseudogene TRBV3-2) and TRBJ1-6, with 7 bases lining up with TRBD1. The length of the CDR3 is 16 residues. The V gene end was trimmed by 5 bases and the J gene end by 5 bases; junction bases not matched to a gene: 9. Per the germline V gene, CDR1 is LGHDT and CDR2 is YNNKEL (reference sequence).

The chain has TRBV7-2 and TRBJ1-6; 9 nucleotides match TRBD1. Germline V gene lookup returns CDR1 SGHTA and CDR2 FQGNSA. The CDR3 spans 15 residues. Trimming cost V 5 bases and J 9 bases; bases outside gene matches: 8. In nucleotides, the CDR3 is TGTGCCAGCAGCCCGAGGACAGGGGCCGGTTCACCCCTCCACTTT. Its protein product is CASSPRTGAGSPLHF.

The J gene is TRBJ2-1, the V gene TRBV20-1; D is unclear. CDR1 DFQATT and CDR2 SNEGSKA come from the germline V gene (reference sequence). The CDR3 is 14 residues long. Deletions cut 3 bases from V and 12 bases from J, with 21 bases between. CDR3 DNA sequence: TGCAGTGCTAGTATTGACGGCCAGGTCAGACCGCAGTTCTTC. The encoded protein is CSASIDGQVRPQFF.

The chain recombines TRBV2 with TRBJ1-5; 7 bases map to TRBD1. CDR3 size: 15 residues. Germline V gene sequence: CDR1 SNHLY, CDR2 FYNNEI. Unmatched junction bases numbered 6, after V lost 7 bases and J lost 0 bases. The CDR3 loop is CASTTDRLSNQPQHF. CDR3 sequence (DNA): TGTGCCAGCACCACGGACAGGCTTAGCAATCAGCCCCAGCATTTT.

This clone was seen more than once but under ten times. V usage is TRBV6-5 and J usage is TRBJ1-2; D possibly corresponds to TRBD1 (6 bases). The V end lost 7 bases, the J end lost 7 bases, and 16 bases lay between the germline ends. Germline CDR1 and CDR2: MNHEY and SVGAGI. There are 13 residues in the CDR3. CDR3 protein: CASNHGGQGGYTF. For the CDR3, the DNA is TGTGCCAGCAACCACGGGGGGCAAGGTGGCTACACCTTC.

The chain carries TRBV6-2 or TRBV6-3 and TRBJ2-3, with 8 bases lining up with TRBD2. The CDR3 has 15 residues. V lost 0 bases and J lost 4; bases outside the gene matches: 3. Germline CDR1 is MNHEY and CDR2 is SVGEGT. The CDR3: CASSYSGLASDTQYF. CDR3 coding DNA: TGTGCCAGCAGTTACTCAGGACTAGCTTCAGATACGCAGTATTTT.

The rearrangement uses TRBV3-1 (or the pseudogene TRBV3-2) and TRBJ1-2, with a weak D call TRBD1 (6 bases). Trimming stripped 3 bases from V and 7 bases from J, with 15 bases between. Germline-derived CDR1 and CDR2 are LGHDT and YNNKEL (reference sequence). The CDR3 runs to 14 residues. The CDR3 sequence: CASSQGDRQGGYTF. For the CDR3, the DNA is TGTGCCAGCAGCCAGGGAGACAGGCAAGGTGGCTACACCTTC.

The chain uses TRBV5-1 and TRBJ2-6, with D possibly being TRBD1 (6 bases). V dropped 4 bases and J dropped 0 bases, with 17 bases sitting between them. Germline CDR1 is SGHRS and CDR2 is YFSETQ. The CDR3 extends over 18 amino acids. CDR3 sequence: CASSKNRVLSSGANVLTF. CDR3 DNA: TGCGCCAGCAGCAAAAACAGGGTCCTTAGCTCTGGGGCCAACGTCCTGACTTTC.

The CDR3 protein is CASSQDWAGSYEQYF. The CDR3 DNA is TGTGCCAGCAGCCAAGATTGGGCCGGTTCCTACGAGCAGTACTTC. The chain couples TRBV4-2 to TRBJ2-7; D remains unclear. CDR3 length: 15 amino acids. V was clipped by 0 bases and J by 1 base, with 10 bases between them. Per germline, CDR1 LGHNA and CDR2 YNFKEQ.